The T cell receptor beta chain under discussion was sequenced for a study of blood T cell repertoires in COVID-19. Overall study context: Samples came from the United States, Italy and Spain, spanning acute and convalescent COVID-19.

The data were produced by immunoSEQ multiplex PCR, yet TCRdb's version contains in-frame clones alone and is incomplete. The table shows 200,000 to 300,000 clones, with about nine tenths occurring only once. The CDR3 spans 17 residues. Germline CDR1 is GTSNPN and CDR2 is SVGIG (reference sequence). Trimming at V came to 2 bases and at J to 3 bases, leaving 12 bases not matched to a gene. Input material: peripheral blood. The chain employs TRBV30 and TRBJ1-5, with 8 bases that match TRBD1. The receptor was derived from a woman aged 40 to 50 who had recovered from COVID-19. The CDR3 protein is CAWSLGFVQGDNQPQHF. The CDR3 DNA follows: TGTGCCTGGAGTTTAGGTTTCGTACAGGGGGACAATCAGCCCCAGCATTTT.